Below, 22 T cell receptor beta chains from the same sample are listed, as sequenced in a study of blood T cells in healthy people across ages. Together with a sample-barcoded 5' primer, a J-beta primer mix was included in a second PCR lasting roughly 7 to 11 cycles. TCRdb re-derived calls from the 5' RACE reads in MiXCR, one entry per CDR3 protein. The table has under 800,000 distinct CDR3 sequences, 40% to 45% seen once; the top ten hold 20% to 25%. Input material: blood. The receptors stem from a woman in her fifties or sixties in good health.

The rearrangement links TRBV6-1 to TRBJ1-4; 8 positions agree with TRBD1. After removal of 8 bases from V and 8 bases from J, the junction contained 10 bases not matched to a gene. The CDR3 loop spans 14 amino acids. Per germline, CDR1 MNHNS and CDR2 SASEGT. CDR3 residues: CASDPGQGNEKLFF. The CDR3 DNA follows: TGTGCCAGCGACCCTGGACAGGGCAACGAAAAACTGTTTTTT.

This clonotype was seen only a few times. The CDR3, as DNA: TGTGCCAGCAGCTGGGGTAGCGGGGCTACGAATACGCAGTATTTT. Translated: CASSWGSGATNTQYF. V is TRBV7-2 and J is TRBJ2-3; 8 bases agree with TRBD2. Germline CDR1 reads SGHTA; CDR2 reads FQGNSA. The ends lost 4 bases at V and 7 bases at J; junction bases unmatched: 10. The CDR3 runs to 15 residues.

The chain has TRBV6-6 and TRBJ2-5; D possibly corresponds to TRBD2 (6 bases). Trimming removed 6 bases from V and 1 base from J, with 18 bases in between. This CDR3 region has 16 residues. CDR1 and CDR2 (germline): MNHNY, SVGAGI (reference sequence). This CDR3 reads CASSPDPRGLQETQYF. CDR3 nucleotide sequence: TGTGCCAGCAGCCCCGATCCCCGGGGACTCCAAGAGACCCAGTACTTC.

The rearrangement uses TRBV12-3 or TRBV12-4 and TRBJ2-6; D call uncertain. Between the trimmed V and J ends, which lost 7 bases and 1 base, there was a span of 8 bases. This CDR3 is built from 14 residues. CDR3 DNA sequence: TGTGCCAGCACGGTGGGGTCTGGGGCCAACGTCCTGACTTTC. Translated: CASTVGSGANVLTF.

The CDR3 DNA is TGTGCCAGCAGCCCCAGTAGGATCCAAGAGACCCAGTACTTC. It yields the protein CASSPSRIQETQYF. The rearrangement uses TRBV7-2 and TRBJ2-5; the D is unclear. CDR1 is SGHTA, CDR2 FQGNSA, per germline. This CDR3 region has 14 residues. V was trimmed by 5 bases and J by 1 base, leaving 11 bases between them.

This clonotype was recorded a few times. The chain couples TRBV24-1 to TRBJ1-1; D not resolved. In germline, CDR1 is KGHDR, CDR2 SFDVKD. V lost 3 bases and J lost 4, with 17 bases in between. The CDR3 extends over 16 amino acids. The CDR3 spells CATSDPLSPRGTEAFF. Here the CDR3 DNA reads TGTGCCACCAGTGATCCTCTAAGCCCTCGGGGCACTGAAGCTTTCTTT.

Comment on this clonotype: A much larger clone lies one base from this, so it may be a read error. The chain recombines TRBV6-2 or TRBV6-3 with TRBJ2-1, with 8 bases aligning to TRBD2. The CDR3 sequence is 15 residues long. CDR1 MNHEY and CDR2 SVGEGT come from the germline V gene. The CDR3: CASSYSGTRNNKQFF. The CDR3 DNA reads as TGTGCCAGCAGTTACTCGGGGACTAGGAACAATAAGCAGTTCTTC.

The chain is built from TRBV28 and TRBJ2-7; 9 bases fit TRBD1. The CDR3 totals 13 residues. J gave up 3 bases and V 6 bases, and 3 bases lay outside the gene matches. Per germline, CDR1 MDHEN and CDR2 SYDVKM. CDR3 DNA sequence: TGTGCCAGCAGAAGACAGGGGGACTACGAGCAGTACTTC. Amino acid sequence: CASRRQGDYEQYF.

The chain is built from TRBV7-2 and TRBJ1-5; D not resolved. This CDR3 is built from 13 residues. Between the trimmed V and J ends, which lost 5 bases and 6 bases, there was a span of 11 bases. The V gene's germline CDR1 is SGHTA and CDR2 FQGNSA. The CDR3 DNA reads as TGTGCCAGCAGCACGACAAGAGGTCAGCCCCAGCATTTT. Translated: CASSTTRGQPQHF. Full variable domain (outside the CDR3, taken from reference TRBV7-2 and TRBJ1-5): GAGVSQSPSNKVTEKGKDVELRCDPISGHTALYWYRQSLGQGLEFLIYFQGNSAPDKSGLPSDRFSAERTGGSVSTLTIQRTQQEDSAVYLCASSTTRGQPQHFGDGTRLSIL.

This clonotype was detected ten times or more. The gene calls are TRBV29-1 and TRBJ2-1, with TRBD1 identical over 10 bases. Germline V gene sequence: CDR1 SQVTM, CDR2 ANQGSEA. The J segment lost 14 bases and the V segment lost 6 bases, leaving 7 bases of the junction unmatched. The CDR3 totals 11 residues. As DNA, the CDR3 is TGCAGCGTGGAAACAGGGACAGGGGAGTTCTTC. Encoded protein: CSVETGTGEFF.

This clonotype was counted a few times. The chain has TRBV27 and TRBJ2-7, with D tentatively TRBD1 (6 bases). The V gene lost 5 bases and the J gene lost 1 base, with 18 bases spanning the gap. Germline-derived CDR1 and CDR2 are MNHEY and SMNVEV (reference sequence). The CDR3 extends over 16 amino acids. The CDR3 region has the DNA TGTGCCAGCAGTCCGACCGGACAGATCGGTTCCTACGAGCAGTACTTC. Residues: CASSPTGQIGSYEQYF.

This clonotype was found a few times. The chain carries TRBV7-6 and TRBJ2-7, with D possibly being TRBD2 (7 bases). The J call may be faulty, since TRBJ2-5 better matches the DNA end. The CDR3 length is 15 residues. Germline assignment: CDR1 SGHVS and CDR2 FNYEAQ. CDR3 sequence reads: CASSPLGGAGETQYF. CDR3 sequence (DNA): TGTGCCAGCAGCCCCTTGGGGGGGGCCGGGGAGACCCAGTACTTC.

On this clonotype: This may come from a read error, since a much larger clone is one base off. The rearrangement uses TRBV7-2 and TRBJ2-3; 7 bases are a match to TRBD1. CDR1 SGHTA and CDR2 FQGNSA come from the germline V gene. The CDR3 spans 16 residues. V was clipped by 3 bases and J by 0 bases; unmatched bases: 6. The CDR3 DNA reads TGTGCCAGCAGCTTCATAGGGACAGTTAGCACAGATACGCAGTATTTT. This translates into CASSFIGTVSTDTQYF.

The chain couples TRBV11-2 to TRBJ1-4, with D possibly TRBD1 on 5 matching bases. CDR1 and CDR2 (germline): SGHAT, FQNNGV. This CDR3 comprises 15 residues. V shed 1 base and J shed 11 bases, with 17 bases lying between them. The CDR3 DNA follows: TGTGCCAGCAGCTTAGTTTCAGGGAGGACTGGGAAACTGTTTTTT. Its translation is CASSLVSGRTGKLFF.

The genes are TRBV24-1 and TRBJ2-1; TRBD2 matches 8 bases. The end of the DNA fits TRBJ2-7 better, so the J call may be wrong. Germline V lookup: CDR1 KGHDR, CDR2 SFDVKD. This CDR3 is 15 amino acids long. The CDR3 loop reads CATSETGGSYNEQYF. DNA for the CDR3: TGTGCCACCAGTGAGACGGGAGGGTCCTACAATGAGCAGTACTTC.

This sequence joins TRBV20-1 and TRBJ2-7; TRBD2 agrees at 12 bases. Trimming took 3 bases from V and 2 from J; bases not matched to a gene: 14. The CDR3 covers 18 residues. Germline CDR1 reads DFQATT; CDR2 reads SNEGSKA (reference sequence). The CDR3 DNA is TGCAGTGCTAGGGGTACCGGGACTAGCGGGTCCTTCCCCTACGAGCAGTACTTC. Its protein product is CSARGTGTSGSFPYEQYF.

The CDR3 sequence: CASSVAGGTYGYTF. DNA of the CDR3: TGTGCCAGCAGCGTAGCAGGCGGGACTTATGGCTACACCTTC. This chain uses TRBV9 with TRBJ1-2; D is possibly TRBD1 (5 bases). CDR3 size: 14 residues. V lost 0 bases to trimming and J lost 5 bases, with 11 bases between them. Germline CDR1 SGDLS, CDR2 YYNGEE.

The chain recombines TRBV6-2 or TRBV6-3 with TRBJ2-2; 8 nucleotides match TRBD1. Trimming cost V 6 bases and J 4 bases; bases outside gene matches: 25. The germline V gene has CDR1 MNHEY and CDR2 SVGEGT. There are 21 residues in the CDR3. The CDR3 DNA follows: TGTGCCAGCAGCAGCAGCTATATACGAAGGGGCAGGGGGCATGGCACCGGGGAGCTGTTTTTT. Its translation is CASSSSYIRRGRGHGTGELFF.

The chain links TRBV9 to TRBJ2-2; TRBD2 matches at 8 bases. Germline CDR1 is SGDLS and CDR2 is YYNGEE. CDR3 length: 17 residues. The V and J ends lost 3 bases and 3 bases, in that order; junction bases with no gene match: 10. The DNA for the CDR3 is TGTGCCAGCAGCGCCCCCCGGGGGGGAACTTACACCGGGGAGCTGTTTTTT. Protein product: CASSAPRGGTYTGELFF. The full variable domain, its missing parts supplied by reference TRBV9 and TRBJ2-2, is DSGVTQTPKHLITATGQRVTLRCSPRSGDLSVYWYQQSLDQGLQFLIQYYNGEERAKGNILERFSAQQFPDLHSELNLSSLELGDSALYFCASSAPRGGTYTGELFFGEGSRLTVL.

The chain carries TRBV10-3 and TRBJ2-3; maybe TRBD1 (7 bases). The CDR3 has 15 residues. V dropped 5 bases and J dropped 6 bases, with 18 bases sitting between them. CDR1 is ENHRY, CDR2 SYGVKD, per germline. The CDR3 DNA reads TGTGCCATCAGTCCTCAGCAGGGGGGCAAGGATACGCAGTATTTT. It specifies CAISPQQGGKDTQYF.

This clonotype was counted between two and nine times. The V and J genes are TRBV7-2 and TRBJ2-4; the match to TRBD2 covers 7 bases. The J call is doubtful: the DNA matches TRBJ2-7 better. Germline lookup yields CDR1 SGHTA and CDR2 FQGNSA. The CDR3 is 15 amino acids. In DNA, the CDR3 is TGTGCCAGCAGCATAGGCGGGAGTAGGCCCTACGAGCAGTACTTC. Encoded protein: CASSIGGSRPYEQYF.

The V call is TRBV20-1, the J call TRBJ2-3, with unresolved D. V dropped 0 bases and J dropped 1 base, with 20 bases sitting between them. This CDR3 region has 18 residues. Germline CDR1 reads DFQATT; CDR2 reads SNEGSKA (reference sequence). The CDR3 protein is CSARDRHALTLGTDTQYF. The CDR3 coding sequence is TGCAGTGCTAGAGATAGACACGCCCTAACCTTGGGCACAGATACGCAGTATTTT.